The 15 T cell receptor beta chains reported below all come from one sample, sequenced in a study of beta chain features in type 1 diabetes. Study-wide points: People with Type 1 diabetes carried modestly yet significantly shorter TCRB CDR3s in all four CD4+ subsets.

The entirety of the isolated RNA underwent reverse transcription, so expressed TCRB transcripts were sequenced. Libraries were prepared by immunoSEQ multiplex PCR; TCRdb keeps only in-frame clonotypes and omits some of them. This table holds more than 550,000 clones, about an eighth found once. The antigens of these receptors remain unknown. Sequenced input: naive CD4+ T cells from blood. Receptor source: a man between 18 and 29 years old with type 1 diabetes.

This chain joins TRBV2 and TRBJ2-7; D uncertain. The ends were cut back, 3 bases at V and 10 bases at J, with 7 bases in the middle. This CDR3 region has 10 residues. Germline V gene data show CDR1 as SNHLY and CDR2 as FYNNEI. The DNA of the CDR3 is TGTGCCAGCAGTGAGGTAGATCAGTACTTC. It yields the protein CASSEVDQYF.

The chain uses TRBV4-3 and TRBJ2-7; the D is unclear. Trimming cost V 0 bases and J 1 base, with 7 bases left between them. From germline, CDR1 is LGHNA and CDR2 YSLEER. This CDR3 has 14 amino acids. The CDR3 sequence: CASSQEPRSYEQYF. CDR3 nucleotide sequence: TGCGCCAGCAGCCAAGAACCCAGGTCCTACGAGCAGTACTTC.

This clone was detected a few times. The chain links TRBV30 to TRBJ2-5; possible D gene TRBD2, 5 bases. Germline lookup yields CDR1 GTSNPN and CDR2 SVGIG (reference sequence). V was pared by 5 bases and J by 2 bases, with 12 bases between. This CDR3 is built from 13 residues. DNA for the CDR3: TGTGCCTGGCGGGGTGTGGCACAAGAGACCCAGTACTTC. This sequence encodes CAWRGVAQETQYF.

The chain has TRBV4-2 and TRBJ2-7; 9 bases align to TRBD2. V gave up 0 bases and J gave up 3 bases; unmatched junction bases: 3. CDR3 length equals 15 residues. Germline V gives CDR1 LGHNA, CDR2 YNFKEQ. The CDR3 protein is CASSQDLAGFYEQYF. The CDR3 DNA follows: TGTGCCAGCAGCCAAGATCTAGCGGGATTCTACGAGCAGTACTTC.

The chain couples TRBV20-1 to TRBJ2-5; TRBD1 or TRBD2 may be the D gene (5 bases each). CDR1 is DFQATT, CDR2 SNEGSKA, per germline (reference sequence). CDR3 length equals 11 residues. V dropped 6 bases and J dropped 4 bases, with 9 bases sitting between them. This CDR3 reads CSAGALETQYF. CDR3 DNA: TGCAGTGCCGGGGCCTTAGAGACCCAGTACTTC.

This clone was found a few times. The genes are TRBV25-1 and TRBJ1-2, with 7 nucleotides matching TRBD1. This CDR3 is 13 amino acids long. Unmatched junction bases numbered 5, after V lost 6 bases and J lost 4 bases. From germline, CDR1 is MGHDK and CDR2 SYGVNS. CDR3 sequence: CASRGQSFYGYTF. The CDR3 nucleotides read TGTGCCAGCAGGGGACAGAGCTTCTATGGCTACACCTTC.

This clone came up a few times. CDR3 in DNA: TGTGCCAACGGTTCTGGAGCTTTCTTT. It yields the protein CANGSGAFF. The chain uses TRBV7-9 and TRBJ1-1, with D hard to call. Germline V gene sequence: CDR1 SEHNR, CDR2 FQNEAQ (reference sequence). The CDR3 sequence is 9 residues long. Trimming took off 10 bases at V and 10 bases at J, with 10 bases between the two ends.

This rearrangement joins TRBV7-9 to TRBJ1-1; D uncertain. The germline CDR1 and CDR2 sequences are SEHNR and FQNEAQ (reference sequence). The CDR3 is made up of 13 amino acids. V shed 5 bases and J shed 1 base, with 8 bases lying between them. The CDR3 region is CASSHSENTEAFF. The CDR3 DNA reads TGTGCCAGCAGCCACAGCGAGAACACTGAAGCTTTCTTT.

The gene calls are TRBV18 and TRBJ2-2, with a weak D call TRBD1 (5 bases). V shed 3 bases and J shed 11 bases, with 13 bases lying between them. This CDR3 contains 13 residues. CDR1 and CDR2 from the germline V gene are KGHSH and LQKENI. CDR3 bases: TGTGCCAGCTCACCCCCAGGGTACGATGAGCTGTTTTTT. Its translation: CASSPPGYDELFF.

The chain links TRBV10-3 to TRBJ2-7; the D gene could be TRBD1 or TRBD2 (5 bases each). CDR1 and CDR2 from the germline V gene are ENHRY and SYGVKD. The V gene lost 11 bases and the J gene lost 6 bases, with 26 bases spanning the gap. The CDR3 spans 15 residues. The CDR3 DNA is TGTGCCTCCGACCGCGGGCAGGGTAGGGCTAGCGAGCAGTACTTC. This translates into CASDRGQGRASEQYF.

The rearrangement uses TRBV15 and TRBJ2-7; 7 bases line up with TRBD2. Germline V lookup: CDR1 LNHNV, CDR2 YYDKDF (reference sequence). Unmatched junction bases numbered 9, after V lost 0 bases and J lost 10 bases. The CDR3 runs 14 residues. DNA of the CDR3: TGTGCCACCAGCAGAGAGCGGACAACGGGGGGTCAGTACTTC. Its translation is CATSRERTTGGQYF. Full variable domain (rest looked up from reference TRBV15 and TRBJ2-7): DAMVIQNPRYQVTQFGKPVTLSCSQTLNHNVMYWYQQKSSQAPKLLFHYYDKDFNNEADTPDNFQSRRPNTSFCFLDIRSPGLGDTAMYLCATSRERTTGGQYFGPGTRLTVT.

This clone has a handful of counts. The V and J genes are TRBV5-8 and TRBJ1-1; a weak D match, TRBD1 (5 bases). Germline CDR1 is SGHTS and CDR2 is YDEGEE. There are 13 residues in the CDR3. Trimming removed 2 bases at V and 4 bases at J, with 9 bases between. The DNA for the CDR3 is TGTGCCAGCAGCTTTGGGGGAGGCACTGAAGCTTTCTTT. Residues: CASSFGGGTEAFF.

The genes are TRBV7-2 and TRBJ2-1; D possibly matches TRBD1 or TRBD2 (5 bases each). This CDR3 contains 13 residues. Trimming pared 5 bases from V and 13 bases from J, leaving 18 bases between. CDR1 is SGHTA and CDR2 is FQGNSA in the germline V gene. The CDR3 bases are TGTGCCAGCAGCCCCCCCGGGGCAGCCTCTCAGTTCTTC. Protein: CASSPPGAASQFF.

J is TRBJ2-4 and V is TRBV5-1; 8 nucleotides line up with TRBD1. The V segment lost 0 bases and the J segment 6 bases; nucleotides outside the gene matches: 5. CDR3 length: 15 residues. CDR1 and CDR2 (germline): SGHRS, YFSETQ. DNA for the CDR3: TGCGCCAGCAGCTTGGGATGGACAGGGCCAAACATTCAGTACTTC. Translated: CASSLGWTGPNIQYF.

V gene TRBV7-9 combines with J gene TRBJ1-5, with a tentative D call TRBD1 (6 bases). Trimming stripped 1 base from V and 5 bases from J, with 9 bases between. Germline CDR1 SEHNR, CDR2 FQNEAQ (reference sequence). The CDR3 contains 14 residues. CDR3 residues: CASSLDRVDQPQHF. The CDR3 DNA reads TGTGCCAGCAGCTTAGACAGGGTCGATCAGCCCCAGCATTTT.